The source of this T cell receptor (beta chain) is a study of T-cell reconstitution after alpha-beta-depleted transplantation in children. This clonotype appeared a few times. Its antigen is not known. Findings and limits, study-wide: Fresh T-cell production supplied most of the T-cell counts and diversity seen one year after transplant.

A TCRbeta library incorporating unique molecular identifiers was prepared. TCRdb passed the PCR reads through MiXCR, listing each CDR3 protein once. The table shows 300,000 to 350,000 distinct CDR3 sequences, with around 16% occurring only once. J was trimmed by 7 bases and V by 1 base; bases with no gene match: 9. The CDR3 has 16 residues. The germline V gene encodes CDR1 SGHVS and CDR2 FQNEAQ. The sample consisted of PBMCs, mostly from graft donor cells, taken 360 days after TCRalphabeta/CD19-depleted stem cell transplant. This clonotype was obtained from a male patient between 2 and 9 years old who had a stem cell transplant for acute lymphoblastic leukemia, so the T cells may come from the graft donor. The chain is built from TRBV7-8 and TRBJ2-2; 7 bases match TRBD2. The CDR3 coding sequence is TGTGCCAGCAGCTTAGTCCCTAGCTGGGAGGGCGGGGAGCTGTTTTTT. Protein: CASSLVPSWEGGELFF.